This T cell receptor beta chain came from a study of early T cells in non-severe SARS-CoV-2 infection. Looking at the study overall: The input, bulk RNA from unsorted whole blood, was sequenced, and chains were unpaired.

V was trimmed by 6 bases and J by 3 bases, leaving 9 bases between them. Germline-derived CDR1 and CDR2 are DFQATT and SNEGSKA (reference sequence). There are 11 residues in the CDR3. Researchers attached unique molecular identifiers to individual cDNA molecules. One entry per CDR3 protein results from TCRdb running MiXCR on the 5' RACE reads. This sample carries 64,000 or so distinct CDR3 sequences, approximately 12% of them seen once, and the ten largest clones take over 1.1%. Here the sequenced sample was whole blood, taken at baseline. The receptor comes from an adult who was a healthcare worker with PCR-confirmed SARS-CoV-2 infection or an uninfected control (not recorded which). This chain links TRBV20-1 with TRBJ2-7; the D gene is possibly TRBD1 (5 bases). CDR3 sequence reads: CSAPRDYEQYF. The CDR3 nucleotides read TGCAGTGCCCCCAGGGACTACGAGCAGTACTTC.